The next 14 T cell receptor beta chains were all read from a single sample in a study of shared clonotypes between healthy human individuals (dated by TCRdb to the early 2020s). Receptors were amplified or captured by the immunoSEQ multiplex PCR assay. TCRdb retrieved this table from immuneACCESS and kept in-frame rearrangements only. Not all clones are present; in checked studies, unresolved V genes account for under half, and no reason is known for the remainder. The sample table shows roughly 2 million clones, and approximately 95% are seen once. The ten most abundant clones make up 0.13% of the sample. Sequencing was done on a sample of naive CD4+ T cells sorted from blood. The cell subset or site label, read with the paper, signifies: CD45RA+ positively selected. These receptors all come from a man aged 18 to 29 in good health.

This chain joins TRBV10-3 and TRBJ1-2, with D perhaps TRBD1 (5 bases). This CDR3 spans 16 amino acids. Between the trimmed V and J ends, which lost 0 bases and 4 bases, there was a span of 15 bases. The germline V gene encodes CDR1 ENHRY and CDR2 SYGVKD. The CDR3 loop is CAISESPPDRPYGYTF. The CDR3 DNA is TGTGCCATCAGTGAGTCCCCTCCCGACAGACCCTATGGCTACACCTTC.

On this clone: The sample carries other DNA sequences with the same CDR3. This chain joins TRBV10-3 and TRBJ2-3; no clear D. Germline V gene sequence: CDR1 ENHRY, CDR2 SYGVKD. Trimming took 4 bases from V and 3 from J, leaving 5 bases between them. The length of the CDR3 is 12 residues. In nucleotides, the CDR3 is TGTGCCATCAGTGTGGGAACAGATACGCAGTATTTT. As protein: CAISVGTDTQYF.

V gene TRBV5-6 combines with J gene TRBJ2-1, with TRBD1 matching 9 bases. V lost 5 bases and J lost 8; bases outside the gene matches: 5. The CDR3 length is 13 residues. Germline CDR1 and CDR2: SGHDT and YYEEEE. The CDR3 loop reads CASRQQGADEQFF. CDR3 in DNA: TGTGCCAGCAGACAACAGGGGGCGGATGAGCAGTTCTTC.

V is TRBV2 and J is TRBJ2-5, with unresolved D. CDR1 is SNHLY and CDR2 is FYNNEI in the germline V gene. This CDR3 is built from 14 residues. V shed 1 base and J shed 7 bases, with 13 bases lying between them. In nucleotides, the CDR3 is TGTGCCAGCAGTGAAGTTGGGTCCCGGGTGACCCAGTACTTC. Its translation is CASSEVGSRVTQYF. The variable domain in full, with the rest retrieved from reference TRBV2 and TRBJ2-5, is EPEVTQTPSHQVTQMGQEVILRCVPISNHLYFYWYRQILGQKVEFLVSFYNNEISEKSEIFDDQFSVERPDGSNFTLKIRSTKLEDSAMYFCASSEVGSRVTQYFGPGTRLLVL.

The chain carries TRBV7-6 and TRBJ2-2, with a possible D match to TRBD2 (5 bases). There are 16 residues in the CDR3. The V gene's germline CDR1 is SGHVS and CDR2 FNYEAQ. Trimming left V 1 base short and J 3 bases short, with 12 bases between. The CDR3: CASSLGHSGYTGELFF. In DNA form, the CDR3 reads TGTGCCAGCAGCTTAGGCCACAGCGGCTACACCGGGGAGCTGTTTTTT.

The chain has TRBV20-1 and TRBJ2-3; D gene ambiguous. Trimming pared 6 bases from V and 4 bases from J, leaving 8 bases between. Looked up from germline, CDR1 is DFQATT and CDR2 is SNEGSKA (reference sequence). This CDR3 comprises 11 residues. In DNA, the CDR3 is TGCAGTGCAATAGCAGCAGATACGCAGTATTTT. It yields the protein CSAIAADTQYF.

J is TRBJ1-5 and V is TRBV7-2, with 8 bases lining up with TRBD1. The CDR3 contains 15 residues. With V trimmed by 5 bases and J by 4 bases, 7 bases remained unmatched. Looked up from germline, CDR1 is SGHTA and CDR2 is FQGNSA. In nucleotides, the CDR3 is TGTGCCAGCAGCACGGGGCAGGGGGCGAATCAGCCCCAGCATTTT. Amino acids: CASSTGQGANQPQHF.

This chain connects TRBV15 to TRBJ1-6, with D hard to call. This CDR3 comprises 13 residues. Trimming stripped 5 bases from V and 5 bases from J, with 7 bases between. The V gene's germline CDR1 is LNHNV and CDR2 YYDKDF (reference sequence). CDR3 residues: CATSPNDNSPLHF. The CDR3 bases are TGTGCCACCAGCCCGAACGATAATTCACCCCTCCACTTT.

The V call is TRBV6-6, the J call TRBJ1-3, with 7 bases lining up with TRBD1. The CDR3 has 16 amino acids. J lost 0 bases, V lost 5 bases, and 7 bases had no gene match. Germline V gene data show CDR1 as MNHNY and CDR2 as SVGAGI (reference sequence). The CDR3 sequence: CASSNRGVSSGNTIYF. The DNA for the CDR3 is TGTGCCAGCAGTAACAGGGGTGTGAGCTCTGGAAACACCATATATTTT.

The chain uses TRBV2 and TRBJ2-5; 9 bases map to TRBD1. This CDR3 contains 13 residues. CDR1 is SNHLY, CDR2 FYNNEI, per germline. Germline trimming cut 5 bases from V and 5 bases from J; bases unmatched to any gene: 3. The CDR3 DNA reads as TGTGCCAGCAGTAGGGACAGGGCGGAGACCCAGTACTTC. Protein sequence: CASSRDRAETQYF. The variable domain in full, with the rest retrieved from reference TRBV2 and TRBJ2-5, is EPEVTQTPSHQVTQMGQEVILRCVPISNHLYFYWYRQILGQKVEFLVSFYNNEISEKSEIFDDQFSVERPDGSNFTLKIRSTKLEDSAMYFCASSRDRAETQYFGPGTRLLVL.

This sequence joins TRBV18 and TRBJ2-5, with TRBD1 matching 8 bases. Germline V CDR1 and CDR2: KGHSH, LQKENI. The ends lost 1 base at V and 5 bases at J; junction bases unmatched: 21. This CDR3 has 20 residues. This CDR3 is CASSPQLFNARTGKGETQYF. In DNA, the CDR3 is TGTGCCAGCTCACCACAACTGTTCAATGCTCGGACAGGGAAGGGGGAGACCCAGTACTTC.

The J gene is TRBJ1-5, the V gene TRBV30, with 7 positions matching TRBD1. The CDR3 loop spans 14 amino acids. The V gene's germline CDR1 is GTSNPN and CDR2 SVGIG (reference sequence). V shed 1 base, J shed 7 bases, and the junction held 7 bases outside the gene matches. The CDR3 DNA reads as TGTGCCTGGAGTGCCCTTGACAGGGTACAGCCCCAGCATTTT. Translating gives CAWSALDRVQPQHF.

The CDR3 DNA is TGCGCCAGCAGCTTGGCCTCTGGGAGCCGGAGGCGGACCCAGTACTTC. The encoded protein is CASSLASGSRRRTQYF. V gene TRBV5-1 combines with J gene TRBJ2-5, with D possibly being TRBD2 (5 bases). V lost 0 bases to trimming and J lost 7 bases, with 19 bases between them. CDR1 is SGHRS, CDR2 YFSETQ, per germline. The CDR3 has 16 residues.

The rearrangement uses TRBV27 and TRBJ2-7; TRBD1 matches at 7 bases. CDR1 is MNHEY and CDR2 is SMNVEV in the germline V gene (reference sequence). The V and J ends lost 3 bases and 6 bases, in that order; junction bases with no gene match: 8. This CDR3 contains 14 residues. The CDR3 nucleotides read TGTGCCAGCAGTTTCCGACAGGGAATAGGCGAGCAGTACTTC. This sequence encodes CASSFRQGIGEQYF.